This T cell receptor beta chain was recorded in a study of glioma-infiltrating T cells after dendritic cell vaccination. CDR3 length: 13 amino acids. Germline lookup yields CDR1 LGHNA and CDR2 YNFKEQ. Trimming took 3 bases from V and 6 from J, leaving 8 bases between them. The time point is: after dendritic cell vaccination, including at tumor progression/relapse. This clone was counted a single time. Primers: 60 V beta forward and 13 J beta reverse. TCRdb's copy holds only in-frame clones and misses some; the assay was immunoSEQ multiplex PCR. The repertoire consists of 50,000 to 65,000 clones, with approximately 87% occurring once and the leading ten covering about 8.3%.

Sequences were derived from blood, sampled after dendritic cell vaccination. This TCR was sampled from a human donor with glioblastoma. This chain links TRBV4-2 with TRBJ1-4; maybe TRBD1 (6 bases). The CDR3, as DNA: TGTGCCAGCAGCCACAACAGGGATGAAAAACTGTTTTTT. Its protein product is CASSHNRDEKLFF.